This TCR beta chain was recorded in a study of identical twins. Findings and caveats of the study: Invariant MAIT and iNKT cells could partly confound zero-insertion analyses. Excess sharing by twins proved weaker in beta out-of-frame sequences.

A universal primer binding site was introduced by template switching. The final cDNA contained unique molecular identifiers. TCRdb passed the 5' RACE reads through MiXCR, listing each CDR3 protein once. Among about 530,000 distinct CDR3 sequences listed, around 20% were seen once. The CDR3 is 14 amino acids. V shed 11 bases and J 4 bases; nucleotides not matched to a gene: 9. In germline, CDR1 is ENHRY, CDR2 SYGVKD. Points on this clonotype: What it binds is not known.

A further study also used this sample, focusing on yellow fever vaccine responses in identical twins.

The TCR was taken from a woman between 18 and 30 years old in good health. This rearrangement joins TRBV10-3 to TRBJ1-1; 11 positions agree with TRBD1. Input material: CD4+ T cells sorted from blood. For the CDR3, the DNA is TGTGCCGGTCGACCCGGACAGGGGGCCACTGAAGCTTTCTTT. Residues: CAGRPGQGATEAFF.